This T cell receptor beta chain appears in the sequencing data of a study of long-term antiretroviral therapy in people with HIV. Study results and limitations: Diversity remained lower than transplant donor controls, even though it increased after ART.

The content of samples before DNA extraction was roughly 1-10 million cryopreserved PBMC. There are 13 residues in the CDR3. Germline assignment: CDR1 SGHTA and CDR2 FQGTGA. Of note for this clone: Its antigen remains unknown. One junction end disagrees with the germline gene, perhaps due to a read error.

An immunoSEQ assay, version v3.0, was performed at survey level. Assay used: immunoSEQ multiplex PCR; TCRdb lists only in-frame clones, some missing. The sample holds under 12,000 clones, roughly 79% seen once. The sequencing used unsorted PBMCs, collected at the start of antiretroviral therapy, before treatment. The source is a man younger than 40 with HIV. The rearrangement uses TRBV7-3 and TRBJ1-4; the D is unclear. This CDR3 reads CASSLTTNDKLFF. CDR3 bases: TGTGCCAGCAGCTTAACGACAAATGATAAACTGTTTTTT. Variable domain in full (rest from reference TRBV7-3 and TRBJ1-4): GAGVSQTPSNKVTEKGKYVELRCDPISGHTALYWYRQSLGQGPEFLIYFQGTGAADDSGLPNDRFFAVRPEGSVSTLKIQRTERGDSAVYLCASSLTTNDKLFFGSGTQLSVL.